The clone carrying this TCR beta chain was counted at least ten times. Its matching antigen is unknown. These data belong to a study of T cells in Graves' hyperthyroidism and ophthalmopathy. In the study overall: Specimen type is peripheral blood, collected at initial diagnosis prior to any treatment.

TCR beta CDR3 sequences were amplified from RNA transcripts. The HTBI primer set was used in a first-round RT-PCR of the TCR CDR3. From the multiplex PCR reads, TCRdb called clonotypes with MiXCR, one entry per CDR3 protein. The sample consists of about 500,000 distinct CDR3 sequences, 14% of them appearing once. Hyperthyroidism was newly diagnosed in patients aged 18 to 65 (duration under 2 months). The authors took PBMCs from 9.5 to 10 ml fresh peripheral blood. Findings and limits, study-wide: Blood samples included most of the expanded thyroid clonotypes exceeding 0.001.

Sequencing used blood. The sequence was obtained from a woman younger than 30 with Graves' hyperthyroidism.

CDR3 protein: CASSQNGAAGGPTDTQYF. As DNA, the CDR3 is TGTGCCAGCAGCCAAAATGGGGCAGCGGGAGGGCCGACAGATACGCAGTATTTT. V and J are TRBV4-2 and TRBJ2-3; 10 bases map to TRBD2. Germline V CDR1 and CDR2: LGHNA, YNFKEQ. The CDR3 has 18 residues. J gave up 3 bases and V 2 bases, and 11 bases lay outside the gene matches.